A single sample is the source of the 10 T cell receptor beta chains below, sequenced in a study of shared clonotypes between healthy human individuals. The assay was immunoSEQ multiplex PCR, and TCRdb's table has in-frame clones only and misses some. The table has fewer than 1.8 million clones, approximately 98.5% seen once; the top ten hold roughly 0.35%. Sequencing input: naive CD4+ T cells sorted from blood. The subset denotes: CD45RA+ positively selected. Receptors were obtained from a man aged 25-40 years in good health.

This chain uses TRBV11-2 with TRBJ2-7, with a possible D match to TRBD2 (6 bases). V lost 5 bases and J lost 5, with 13 bases in between. The germline gives CDR1 SGHAT, CDR2 FQNNGV. The CDR3 covers 13 residues. The CDR3 protein is CASSLREFNEQYF. The CDR3 nucleotides are TGTGCCAGCAGCCTGCGGGAATTTAACGAGCAGTACTTC.

The chain recombines TRBV14 with TRBJ2-5, with no clear D. Germline V gene data show CDR1 as SGHDN and CDR2 as FVKESK. V was shortened by 2 bases and J by 3 bases, with 16 bases between the two germline ends. This CDR3 spans 16 amino acids. CDR3 nucleotides: TGTGCCAGCAGCCAACTCGCCCCCTTGGGTAAAGAGACCCAGTACTTC. Residues: CASSQLAPLGKETQYF.

The chain couples TRBV5-1 to TRBJ2-2; D gene ambiguous. CDR3 size: 15 residues. Trimming took off 7 bases at V and 0 bases at J, with 13 bases between the two ends. The germline CDR1 and CDR2 sequences are SGHRS and YFSETQ. In nucleotides, the CDR3 is TGCGCCAGCCAAACAATCAAATCGAACACCGGGGAGCTGTTTTTT. As protein: CASQTIKSNTGELFF. The complete variable domain, with remaining parts taken from reference TRBV5-1 and TRBJ2-2, reads KAGVTQTPRYLIKTRGQQVTLSCSPISGHRSVSWYQQTPGQGLQFLFEYFSETQRNKGNFPGRFSGRQFSNSRSEMNVSTLELGDSALYLCASQTIKSNTGELFFGEGSRLTVL.

V gene TRBV2 combines with J gene TRBJ1-5; weak D call: TRBD1 (6 bases). Germline V gene data show CDR1 as SNHLY and CDR2 as FYNNEI. Trimming removed 3 bases at V and 1 base at J, with 16 bases between. The CDR3 runs 17 residues. CDR3 DNA: TGTGCCAGCAGTGAGAGGCCAGGGGATATAAGCAATCAGCCCCAGCATTTT. It specifies CASSERPGDISNQPQHF.

The rearrangement joins TRBV29-1 to TRBJ2-6, with unresolved D. V lost 3 bases and J 1 base, leaving 7 bases between the germline ends. Looked up from germline, CDR1 is SQVTM and CDR2 is ANQGSEA. This CDR3 comprises 14 residues. The CDR3 coding sequence is TGCAGCGTTGATTCTGGGTCTGGGGCCAACGTCCTGACTTTC. Amino acid sequence: CSVDSGSGANVLTF.

The CDR3 DNA reads TGTGCCAGCAGCTTAGAGCTAGTCCCCCCCGGGGAGCTGTTTTTT. Encoded protein: CASSLELVPPGELFF. The chain recombines TRBV11-2 with TRBJ2-2, with D uncertain. V was trimmed by 0 bases and J by 6 bases, leaving 11 bases between them. Germline V gene lookup returns CDR1 SGHAT and CDR2 FQNNGV. This CDR3 comprises 15 residues.

The chain combines TRBV27 with TRBJ2-1; the match to TRBD2 covers 13 bases. The CDR3 extends over 18 amino acids. V was clipped by 5 bases and J by 4 bases; unmatched bases: 11. CDR1 is MNHEY, CDR2 SMNVEV, per germline (reference sequence). The CDR3 DNA sequence: TGTGCCAGCAGTCACGGACTAGCGGGAGTATCCGTTTACAATGAGCAGTTCTTC. Translating it yields CASSHGLAGVSVYNEQFF.

This chain connects TRBV20-1 to TRBJ2-7; D gene uncertain. The V gene's germline CDR1 is DFQATT and CDR2 SNEGSKA (reference sequence). This CDR3 contains 11 residues. Trimming pared 7 bases from V and 7 bases from J, leaving 14 bases between. The CDR3 here is CSGLGVPEQYF. CDR3 in DNA: TGCAGTGGTTTAGGTGTTCCGGAGCAGTACTTC.

This chain uses TRBV4-1 with TRBJ1-5; D call uncertain. The germline CDR1 and CDR2 sequences are MGHRA and YSYEKL. The CDR3 has 15 amino acids. Deletions cut 2 bases from V and 4 bases from J, with 12 bases between. The CDR3 region has the DNA TGCGCCAGCAGCCAAATCTTACTCATTAATCAGCCCCAGCATTTT. Its translation is CASSQILLINQPQHF.

Details on this clone: The same CDR3 is also encoded by other DNA sequences in this sample. This chain uses TRBV5-1 with TRBJ1-5; D remains ambiguous. With 0 bases removed from V and 0 bases from J, the gap between germline ends came to 7 bases. This CDR3 is built from 15 residues. Germline values: CDR1 SGHRS, CDR2 YFSETQ. The CDR3 DNA follows: TGCGCCAGCAGCTTGGGTGACCATAGCAATCAGCCCCAGCATTTT. Protein product: CASSLGDHSNQPQHF.